This record looks at one T cell receptor beta chain sequence and its context. Antigen unknown. The sample belongs to a study of graft-versus-host responses after intestinal transplantation. Background on the study: Induction with anti-thymocyte globulin, then tacrolimus and steroids for three to four years, was given to all recipients.

Per the germline V gene, CDR1 is SGHTA and CDR2 is FQGTGA. The V gene end was trimmed by 5 bases and the J gene end by 9 bases; junction bases not matched to a gene: 17. The CDR3 runs to 17 residues. Findings of the study overall: GvH clonotypes were identified within recipient marrow, with a subset emerging first in ileum or blood.

The repertoire was sequenced with immunoSEQ multiplex PCR; TCRdb's copy has only in-frame clones and lacks some. Of about 43,000 clones listed, approximately 94% are singletons. The material sequenced was PBMCs, taken approximately 360 days after intestinal transplant. The chain combines TRBV7-3 with TRBJ2-2; 8 nucleotides agree with TRBD2. The clonotype was recovered from a human patient who received an intestinal transplant, so some T cells may come from the graft donor. The CDR3 nucleotides are TGTGCCAGCAGCCCCCAATTAATAGCGGGGTACCCAAGGGAGCTGTTTTTT. Translated, it gives CASSPQLIAGYPRELFF.